Sequencing of this T cell receptor (beta chain) was carried out in a study of blood T cells in healthy people across ages. General observations from the study: Both naive CD4+ cell counts and diversity were greater in long-lived donors than in aged donors. Any changes in expanded clonotypes were possibly confounded, as donor CMV status remained unknown.

Looked up from germline, CDR1 is MNHEY and CDR2 is SVGAGI. The CDR3 runs to 17 residues. Trimming took 4 bases from V and 7 from J; bases not matched to a gene: 12. Total RNA extracted from each sample amounted to at least 5.5 micrograms. As for this clonotype: Its cognate antigen is unknown.

A second PCR of about 7 to 12 cycles used a sample-barcoded 5' primer and a J-beta primer mix. Using its own MiXCR run on the 5' RACE reads, TCRdb lists one record per CDR3 protein. This table holds 1,300,000 or so distinct CDR3 sequences, approximately 60% found once. The sequencing sample was made of blood. V is TRBV6-5 and J is TRBJ1-4, with 10 bases aligning to TRBD1. This clonotype was obtained from a man aged 18 to 35 in good health. CDR3 amino acids: CASSSGTGAVASEKLFF. For the CDR3, the DNA is TGTGCCAGCAGTTCTGGGACAGGGGCAGTCGCGAGTGAAAAACTGTTTTTT.